Following are 24 T cell receptor beta chains from one sample sequenced in a study of blood T cell repertoires in COVID-19. Assay used: immunoSEQ multiplex PCR; TCRdb lists only in-frame clones, some missing. The sample has approximately 300,000 clones; 75% to 90% are singletons. The sequenced sample was PBMCs or T cells enriched from blood (not recorded which). These receptor sequences come from a woman aged 30 to 39 who had recovered from COVID-19.

There are a few counts of this clone. The rearrangement uses TRBV7-2 and TRBJ1-5; D possibly corresponds to TRBD1 (5 bases). V was trimmed by 1 base and J by 9 bases, leaving 16 bases between them. Germline CDR1 is SGHTA and CDR2 is FQGNSA. There are 15 residues in the CDR3. The chain's CDR3 is CASSLVGQGEMPQHF. For the CDR3, the DNA is TGTGCCAGCAGCTTAGTAGGGCAGGGCGAAATGCCCCAGCATTTT.

The table lists this clone with a count of one. The gene calls are TRBV11-2 and TRBJ2-2; 9 bases map to TRBD2. The CDR3 loop spans 19 amino acids. Germline CDR1 reads SGHAT; CDR2 reads FQNNGV. Unmatched junction bases numbered 16, after V lost 5 bases and J lost 3 bases. The CDR3 DNA follows: TGTGCCAGCAGCCGCGGGAGAGCGGGACTAGCAACCTACACCGGGGAGCTGTTTTTT. Amino acids: CASSRGRAGLATYTGELFF.

The rearrangement links TRBV6-5 to TRBJ2-7; 7 positions agree with TRBD2. Germline trimming cut 8 bases from V and 4 bases from J; bases unmatched to any gene: 8. This CDR3 comprises 13 residues. Germline loops: CDR1 MNHEY, CDR2 SVGAGI. The CDR3 bases are TGTGCCAGCGCCGGGTGGGGGGGATACGAGCAGTACTTC. This encodes CASAGWGGYEQYF.

This clone appeared once. V and J are TRBV3-1 (or the pseudogene TRBV3-2) and TRBJ1-2, with a possible D match to TRBD1 (6 bases). Germline assignment: CDR1 LGHDT and CDR2 YNNKEL (reference sequence). This CDR3 has 15 residues. The V end lost 1 base, the J end lost 0 bases, and 9 bases lay between the germline ends. This chain's CDR3 is CASSQGTVSNYGYTF. The CDR3 bases are TGTGCCAGCAGCCAAGGGACAGTCTCTAACTATGGCTACACCTTC.

The chain recombines TRBV28 with TRBJ1-2, with unresolved D. The CDR3 sequence is 15 residues long. CDR1 MDHEN and CDR2 SYDVKM come from the germline V gene. V was pared by 2 bases and J by 4 bases, with 14 bases between. CDR3 bases: TGTGCCAGCAGTTTAAGAATGATAACAGCCTATGGCTACACCTTC. Residues: CASSLRMITAYGYTF.

The V call is TRBV7-8, the J call TRBJ1-2, with 10 bases matching TRBD1. Germline V gene data show CDR1 as SGHVS and CDR2 as FQNEAQ. Unmatched junction bases numbered 5, after V lost 5 bases and J lost 5 bases. The CDR3 loop spans 14 amino acids. The CDR3 region is CASSPWTGGYGYTF. CDR3 bases: TGTGCCAGCAGCCCATGGACAGGGGGATATGGCTACACCTTC.

The chain has TRBV2 and TRBJ2-1, with TRBD2 identical over 7 bases. This CDR3 is 16 amino acids long. Germline V CDR1 and CDR2: SNHLY, FYNNEI. V was clipped by 5 bases and J by 3 bases; unmatched bases: 10. CDR3 DNA sequence: TGTGCCAGCAGTCTGGAGGGAGCGGGGCGCTACAATGAGCAGTTCTTC. This sequence encodes CASSLEGAGRYNEQFF.

In regard to this clone: Just one base apart from a much larger clone, this may be a read error. This chain connects TRBV29-1 to TRBJ2-7; D possibly corresponds to TRBD2 (5 bases). The CDR3 totals 14 residues. The V gene lost 3 bases and the J gene lost 9 bases, with 21 bases spanning the gap. Germline V gives CDR1 SQVTM, CDR2 ANQGSEA. The CDR3: CSVEGGEKRHGQYF. The DNA for the CDR3 is TGCAGCGTTGAGGGTGGGGAGAAGAGACACGGGCAGTACTTC.

This chain joins TRBV5-6 and TRBJ2-3; TRBD1 matches at 10 bases. Germline assignment: CDR1 SGHDT and CDR2 YYEEEE. The CDR3 runs 16 residues. Germline trimming cut 2 bases from V and 3 bases from J; bases unmatched to any gene: 6. Here the CDR3 reads CASSFKTGGWTDTQYF. CDR3 nucleotide sequence: TGTGCCAGCAGCTTCAAGACAGGGGGCTGGACAGATACGCAGTATTTT.

CDR3 sequence: CSVEEGQNEQYF. The DNA of the CDR3 is TGCAGCGTTGAAGAGGGACAGAACGAGCAGTACTTC. The chain recombines TRBV29-1 with TRBJ2-7; 7 bases are a match to TRBD1. The V segment lost 0 bases and the J segment 5 bases; nucleotides outside the gene matches: 1. The V gene's germline CDR1 is SQVTM and CDR2 ANQGSEA. The CDR3 length is 12 residues.

The chain uses TRBV18 and TRBJ1-1, with D maybe TRBD1 (6 bases). Trimming removed 4 bases at V and 5 bases at J, with 14 bases between. Germline CDR1 reads KGHSH; CDR2 reads LQKENI. The CDR3 extends over 14 amino acids. The CDR3 region has the DNA TGTGCCAGCTCACGGATTGCAGGGGAAACTGAAGCTTTCTTT. It encodes CASSRIAGETEAFF.

The gene calls are TRBV3-1 (or the pseudogene TRBV3-2) and TRBJ1-6, with D maybe TRBD1 (6 bases). Looked up from germline, CDR1 is LGHDT and CDR2 is YNNKEL (reference sequence). The CDR3 consists of 16 residues. Trimming removed 1 base from V and 7 bases from J, with 14 bases in between. The CDR3 spells CASSQAKGGRNSPLHF. DNA for the CDR3: TGTGCCAGCAGCCAAGCGAAAGGGGGAAGGAATTCACCCCTCCACTTT.

The J gene is TRBJ2-7, the V gene TRBV28; 7 bases match TRBD2. The V gene's germline CDR1 is MDHEN and CDR2 SYDVKM. The CDR3 extends over 13 amino acids. Losses at the gene ends were 6 bases for V and 7 bases for J; bases not matched to a gene: 9. This CDR3 is CASRRRVGGEQYF. As DNA, the CDR3 is TGTGCCAGCAGACGAAGGGTGGGAGGGGAGCAGTACTTC.

J is TRBJ2-2 and V is TRBV13; 7 bases map to TRBD1. CDR1 and CDR2 from the germline V gene are PRHDT and FYEKMQ (reference sequence). The length of the CDR3 is 18 residues. Losses at the gene ends were 3 bases for V and 4 bases for J; bases not matched to a gene: 14. The CDR3 protein is CASSFLHGETGFTGELFF. In nucleotides, the CDR3 is TGTGCCAGCAGCTTTCTTCATGGCGAGACAGGGTTCACCGGGGAGCTGTTTTTT.

The chain couples TRBV11-2 to TRBJ2-1; TRBD2 matches 7 bases. V was pared by 5 bases and J by 6 bases, with 13 bases of the junction left unmatched. This CDR3 is 16 amino acids long. Germline lookup yields CDR1 SGHAT and CDR2 FQNNGV. DNA for the CDR3: TGTGCCAGCAGCACCCCTGGGGCAGGCGGGAGCAATGAGCAGTTCTTC. It codes for CASSTPGAGGSNEQFF.

The rearrangement uses TRBV12-3 or TRBV12-4 and TRBJ1-2; TRBD1 aligns across 7 bases. V gave up 5 bases and J gave up 6 bases; unmatched junction bases: 6. The CDR3 has 13 residues. Here the CDR3 DNA reads TGTGCCAGCAGTCCCAGGACAGGAGATGGCTACACCTTC. Amino acids: CASSPRTGDGYTF.

This chain connects TRBV11-2 to TRBJ2-1; no definite D call. From germline, CDR1 is SGHAT and CDR2 FQNNGV. CDR3 size: 16 residues. Trimming took off 5 bases at V and 0 bases at J, with 14 bases between the two ends. The CDR3 DNA is TGTGCCAGCAGCGGCCTTTACATGTCCTCCTACAATGAGCAGTTCTTC. Encoded protein: CASSGLYMSSYNEQFF.

The chain has TRBV7-3 and TRBJ2-5; no firm D call. The CDR3 is 13 amino acids. The germline CDR1 and CDR2 sequences are SGHTA and FQGTGA. The V and J ends lost 4 bases and 4 bases respectively, with 10 bases between them. The DNA for the CDR3 is TGTGCCAGCAGCTATAGCTATTCAGAGACCCAGTACTTC. Its translation: CASSYSYSETQYF.

The chain carries TRBV28 and TRBJ2-7; D might be TRBD2 (7 bases). Germline V lookup: CDR1 MDHEN, CDR2 SYDVKM. CDR3 length: 14 residues. Trimming removed 9 bases from V and 4 bases from J, with 19 bases in between. DNA of the CDR3: TGTGCCAGTGTGTCGGGGGGCCGCCCTTACGAGCAGTACTTC. Protein product: CASVSGGRPYEQYF. Combining the CDR3 with reference TRBV28 and TRBJ2-7 gives the whole variable domain DVKVTQSSRYLVKRTGEKVFLECVQDMDHENMFWYRQDPGLGLRLIYFSYDVKMKEKGDIPEGYSVSREKKERFSLILESASTNQTSMYLCASVSGGRPYEQYFGPGTRLTVT.

This clone was found a few times. The V call is TRBV7-9, the J call TRBJ1-3, with D possibly TRBD1 on 6 matching bases. V was shortened by 5 bases and J by 2 bases, with 19 bases between the two germline ends. The CDR3 covers 17 residues. CDR1 and CDR2 from the germline V gene are SEHNR and FQNEAQ (reference sequence). The CDR3 sequence is CASSPPVGGLAGNTIYF. The CDR3 nucleotides read TGTGCCAGCAGCCCCCCGGTGGGGGGGCTGGCTGGAAACACCATATATTTT.

The chain's CDR3 is CASSDSVRQGGYTF. CDR3 sequence (DNA): TGTGCCAGCAGTGACTCTGTTAGACAGGGTGGCTACACCTTC. The chain recombines TRBV6-4 with TRBJ1-2; 7 positions agree with TRBD1. Germline V lookup: CDR1 MRHNA, CDR2 SNTAGT. Unmatched junction bases numbered 5, after V lost 0 bases and J lost 7 bases. The CDR3 runs 14 residues.

The rearrangement uses TRBV18 and TRBJ1-2; 10 positions match TRBD1. The germline CDR1 and CDR2 sequences are KGHSH and LQKENI. Unmatched junction bases numbered 11, after V lost 4 bases and J lost 6 bases. The CDR3 length is 16 residues. Here the CDR3 DNA reads TGTGCCAGCTCACTGGGAATAACCGGGACAGGGGATGGCTACACCTTC. It is translated as CASSLGITGTGDGYTF.

This chain links TRBV28 with TRBJ1-1, with TRBD1 identical over 9 bases. CDR1 and CDR2 from the germline V gene are MDHEN and SYDVKM. The CDR3 has 14 residues. V was clipped by 6 bases and J by 3 bases; unmatched bases: 5. DNA of the CDR3: TGTGCCAGCAGCTCAGGGGACAGGGACACTGAAGCTTTCTTT. It is translated as CASSSGDRDTEAFF.

The chain is built from TRBV18 and TRBJ2-1; 8 positions agree with TRBD1. The germline V gene encodes CDR1 KGHSH and CDR2 LQKENI. This CDR3 is built from 16 residues. V was clipped by 2 bases and J by 4 bases; unmatched bases: 7. The CDR3 DNA reads as TGTGCCAGCTCACCAGGGCAGGGGGCTTCTTACAATGAGCAGTTCTTC. Translating it yields CASSPGQGASYNEQFF.